This T cell receptor (beta chain) was documented in a study of T cells expressing NK-cell markers. The CDR3 consists of 13 residues. Germline loops: CDR1 DFQATT, CDR2 SNEGSKA (reference sequence). For each CDR3 protein, TCRdb gives one entry from its re-call of the 5' RACE reads, without DNA. This sample's table has about 260,000 distinct CDR3 sequences. This clonotype was sampled from a man aged 18 to 30 in good health. The chain combines TRBV20-1 with TRBJ2-7. Specimen: blood T cells: a sorted CD56 or NKG2C T cell subset, CD4+ or CD8+ T cells, or bulk PBMC T cells (not recorded which). This CDR3 reads CSARDEMEYEQYF.